This T cell receptor beta chain was captured by sequencing in a study of control samples from healthy donors and cancer patients. V dropped 2 bases and J dropped 9 bases, with 15 bases sitting between them. The CDR3 consists of 14 residues. CDR1 and CDR2 from the germline V gene are SGHKS and YYEKEE (reference sequence). Measured with immunoSEQ multiplex PCR; TCRdb has only the in-frame clones, and not every one. The repertoire holds 150,000 or so clones, with almost 90% as singletons. The source of this sequence is a woman aged 25-40 years in good health. V and J are TRBV5-5 and TRBJ2-1; possibly TRBD2 for D (6 bases). Sequencing was performed on blood. The CDR3, as DNA: TGTGCCAGCAGCTTCCAGCGGGTACGTCGTGAGCAGTTCTTC. This translates into CASSFQRVRREQFF.